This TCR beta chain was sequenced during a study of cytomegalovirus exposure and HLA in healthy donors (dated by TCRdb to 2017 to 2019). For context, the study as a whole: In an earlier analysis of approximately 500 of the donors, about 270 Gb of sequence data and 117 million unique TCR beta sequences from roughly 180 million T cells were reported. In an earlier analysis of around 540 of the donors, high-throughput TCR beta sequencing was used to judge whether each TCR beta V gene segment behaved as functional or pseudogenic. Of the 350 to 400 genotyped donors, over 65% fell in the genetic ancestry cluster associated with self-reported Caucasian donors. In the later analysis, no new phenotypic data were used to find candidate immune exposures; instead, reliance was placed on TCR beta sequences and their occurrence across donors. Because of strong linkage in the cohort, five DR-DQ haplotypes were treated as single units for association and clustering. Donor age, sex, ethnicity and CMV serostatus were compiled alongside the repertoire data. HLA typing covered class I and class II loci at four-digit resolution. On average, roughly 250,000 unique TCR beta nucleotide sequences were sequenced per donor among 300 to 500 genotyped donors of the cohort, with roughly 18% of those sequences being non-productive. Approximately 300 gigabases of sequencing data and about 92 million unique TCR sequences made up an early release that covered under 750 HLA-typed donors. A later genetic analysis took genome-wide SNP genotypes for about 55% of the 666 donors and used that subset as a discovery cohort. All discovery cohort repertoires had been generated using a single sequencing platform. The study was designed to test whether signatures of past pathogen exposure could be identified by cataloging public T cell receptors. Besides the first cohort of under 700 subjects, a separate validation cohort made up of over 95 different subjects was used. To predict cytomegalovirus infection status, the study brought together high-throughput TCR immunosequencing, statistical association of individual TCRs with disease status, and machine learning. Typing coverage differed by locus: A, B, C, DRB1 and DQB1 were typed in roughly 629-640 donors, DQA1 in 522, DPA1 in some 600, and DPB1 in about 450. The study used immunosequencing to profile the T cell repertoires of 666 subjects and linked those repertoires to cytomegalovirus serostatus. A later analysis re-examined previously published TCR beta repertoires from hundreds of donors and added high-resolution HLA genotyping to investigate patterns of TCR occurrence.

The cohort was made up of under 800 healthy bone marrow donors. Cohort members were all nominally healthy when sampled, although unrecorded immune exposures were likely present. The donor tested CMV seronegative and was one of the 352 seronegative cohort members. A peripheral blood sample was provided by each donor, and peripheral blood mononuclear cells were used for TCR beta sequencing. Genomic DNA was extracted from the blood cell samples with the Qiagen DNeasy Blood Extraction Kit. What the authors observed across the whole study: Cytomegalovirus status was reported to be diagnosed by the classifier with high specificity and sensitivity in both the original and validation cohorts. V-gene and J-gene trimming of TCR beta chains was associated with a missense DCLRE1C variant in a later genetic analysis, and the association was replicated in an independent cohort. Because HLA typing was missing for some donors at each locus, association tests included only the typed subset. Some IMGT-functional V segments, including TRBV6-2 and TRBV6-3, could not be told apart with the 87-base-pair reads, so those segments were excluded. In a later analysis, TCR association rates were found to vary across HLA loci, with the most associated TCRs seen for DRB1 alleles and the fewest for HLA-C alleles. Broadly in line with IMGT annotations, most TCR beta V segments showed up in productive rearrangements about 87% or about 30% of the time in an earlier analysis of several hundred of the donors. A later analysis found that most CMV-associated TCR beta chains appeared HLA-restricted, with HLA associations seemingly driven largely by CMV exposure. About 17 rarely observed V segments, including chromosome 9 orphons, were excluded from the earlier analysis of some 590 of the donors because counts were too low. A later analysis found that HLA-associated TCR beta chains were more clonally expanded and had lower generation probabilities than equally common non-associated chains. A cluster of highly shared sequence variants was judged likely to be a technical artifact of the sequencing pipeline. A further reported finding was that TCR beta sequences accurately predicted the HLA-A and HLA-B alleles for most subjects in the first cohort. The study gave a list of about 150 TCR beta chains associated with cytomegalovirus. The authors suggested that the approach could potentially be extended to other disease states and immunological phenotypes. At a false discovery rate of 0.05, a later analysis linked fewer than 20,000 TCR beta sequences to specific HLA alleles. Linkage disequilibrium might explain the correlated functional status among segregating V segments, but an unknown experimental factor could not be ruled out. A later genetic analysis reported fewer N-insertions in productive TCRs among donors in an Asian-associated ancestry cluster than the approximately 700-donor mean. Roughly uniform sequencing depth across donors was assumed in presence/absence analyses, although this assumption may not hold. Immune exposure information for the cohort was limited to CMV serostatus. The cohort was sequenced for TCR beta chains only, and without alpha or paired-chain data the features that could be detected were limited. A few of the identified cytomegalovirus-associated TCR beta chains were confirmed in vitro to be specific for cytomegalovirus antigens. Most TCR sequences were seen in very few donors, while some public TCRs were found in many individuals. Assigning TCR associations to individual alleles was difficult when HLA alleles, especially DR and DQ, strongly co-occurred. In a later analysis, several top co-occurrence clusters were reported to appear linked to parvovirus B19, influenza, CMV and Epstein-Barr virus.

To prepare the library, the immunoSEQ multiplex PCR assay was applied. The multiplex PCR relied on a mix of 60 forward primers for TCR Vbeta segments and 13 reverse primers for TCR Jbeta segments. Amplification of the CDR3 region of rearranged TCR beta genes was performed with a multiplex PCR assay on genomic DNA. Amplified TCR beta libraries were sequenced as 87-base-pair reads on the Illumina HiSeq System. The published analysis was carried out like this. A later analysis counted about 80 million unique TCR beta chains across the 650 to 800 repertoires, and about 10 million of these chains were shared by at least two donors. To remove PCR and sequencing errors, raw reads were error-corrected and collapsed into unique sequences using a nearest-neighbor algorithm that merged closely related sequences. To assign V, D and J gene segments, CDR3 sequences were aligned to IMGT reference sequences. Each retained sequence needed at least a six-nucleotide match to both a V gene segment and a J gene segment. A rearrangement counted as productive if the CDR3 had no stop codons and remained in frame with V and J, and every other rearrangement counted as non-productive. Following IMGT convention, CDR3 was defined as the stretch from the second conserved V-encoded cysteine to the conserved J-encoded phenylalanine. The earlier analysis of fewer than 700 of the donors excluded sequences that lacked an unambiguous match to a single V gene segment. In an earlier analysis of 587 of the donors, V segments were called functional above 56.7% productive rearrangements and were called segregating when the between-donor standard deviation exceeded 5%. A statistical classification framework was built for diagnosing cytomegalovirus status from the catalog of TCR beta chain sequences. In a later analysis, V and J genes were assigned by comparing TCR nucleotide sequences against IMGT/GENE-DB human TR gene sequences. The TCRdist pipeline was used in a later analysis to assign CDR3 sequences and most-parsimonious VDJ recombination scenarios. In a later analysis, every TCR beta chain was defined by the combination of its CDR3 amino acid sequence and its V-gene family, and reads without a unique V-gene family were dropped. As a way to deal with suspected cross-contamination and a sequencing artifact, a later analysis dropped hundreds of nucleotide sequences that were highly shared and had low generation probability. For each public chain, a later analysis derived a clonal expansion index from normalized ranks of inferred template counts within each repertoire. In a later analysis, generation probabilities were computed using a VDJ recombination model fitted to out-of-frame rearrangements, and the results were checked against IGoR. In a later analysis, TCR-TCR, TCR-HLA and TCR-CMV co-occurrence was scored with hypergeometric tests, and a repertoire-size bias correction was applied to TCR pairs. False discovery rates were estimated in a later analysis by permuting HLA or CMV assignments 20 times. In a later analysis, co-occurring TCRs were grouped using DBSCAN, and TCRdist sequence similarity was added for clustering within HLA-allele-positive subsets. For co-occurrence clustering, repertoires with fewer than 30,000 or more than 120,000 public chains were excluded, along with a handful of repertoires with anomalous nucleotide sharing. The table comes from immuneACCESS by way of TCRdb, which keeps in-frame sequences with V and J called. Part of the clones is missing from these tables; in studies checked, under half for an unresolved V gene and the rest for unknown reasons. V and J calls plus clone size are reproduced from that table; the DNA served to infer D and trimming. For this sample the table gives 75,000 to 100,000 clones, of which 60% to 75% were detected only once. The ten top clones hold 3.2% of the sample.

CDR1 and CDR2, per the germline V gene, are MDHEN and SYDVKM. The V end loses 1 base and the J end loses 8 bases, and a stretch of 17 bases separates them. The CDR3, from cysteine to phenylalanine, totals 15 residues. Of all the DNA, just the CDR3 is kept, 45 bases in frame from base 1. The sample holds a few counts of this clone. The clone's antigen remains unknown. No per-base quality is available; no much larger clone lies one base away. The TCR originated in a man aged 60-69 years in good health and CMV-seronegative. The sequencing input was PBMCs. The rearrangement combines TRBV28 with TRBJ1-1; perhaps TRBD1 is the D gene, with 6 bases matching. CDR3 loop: CASSLLGGGTGEAFF. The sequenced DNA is TGTGCCAGCAGTTTATTGGGCGGGGGCACGGGAGAAGCTTTCTTT.